The sequence of this T cell receptor beta chain was determined in a study of metastatic and nonmetastatic thyroid tumors. The authors' processing: Building a distant-metastasis classifier for papillary thyroid cancer drew on CDR3 differences across clinicopathological groups. TCRdb re-called the PCR reads via MiXCR. The authors' filters were not applied to this entry. Found here are some 33,000 clones, roughly 6.8% of them singletons; the top ten hold 35% to 50%. This CDR3 has 15 residues. Per the germline V gene, CDR1 is MNHEY and CDR2 is SVGEGT. V shed 0 bases and J 9 bases; nucleotides not matched to a gene: 7. Each patient went into thyroid surgery without having received any treatment. This clone was detected only a few times. Its antigen is not identified. A much bigger clone sits one base away, suggesting this may be a read error. Findings of the study overall: Across blood and tumor, TCR beta diversity in malignant thyroid tumors was reportedly significantly higher than in benign nodules.

Specimen: blood. The origin of this receptor is a female donor with papillary thyroid cancer or a benign thyroid nodule (not recorded which). Some clones in this sample may be carry-over from other donors' samples. The chain has TRBV6-2 or TRBV6-3 and TRBJ2-7; TRBD1 matches at 11 bases. Written as DNA, the CDR3 is TGTGCCAGCAGTTACTCGGGACAGGGGGTCCACGGGCAGTACTTC. Protein: CASSYSGQGVHGQYF.